Each of the 32 T cell receptor beta chains below was sequenced from the same sample in a study of blood T cell repertoires in COVID-19. Libraries were prepared by immunoSEQ multiplex PCR; TCRdb keeps only in-frame clonotypes and omits some of them. The repertoire consists of about 270,000 clones, with approximately 86% occurring once and the leading ten covering about 3%. Sample: peripheral blood. Receptor source: a woman younger than 30 with acute or convalescent COVID-19.

The V call is TRBV6-5, the J call TRBJ1-2, with a weak D call TRBD1 (5 bases). The CDR3 extends over 13 amino acids. V dropped 5 bases and J dropped 2 bases, with 9 bases sitting between them. Germline V gene lookup returns CDR1 MNHEY and CDR2 SVGAGI. CDR3 nucleotides: TGTGCCAGCAGTCCGCGACAGAACTATGGCTACACCTTC. This sequence encodes CASSPRQNYGYTF.

The chain is built from TRBV7-9 and TRBJ2-3; 10 bases fit TRBD2. Germline V gives CDR1 SEHNR, CDR2 FQNEAQ (reference sequence). The CDR3 contains 16 residues. V shed 2 bases, J shed 2 bases, and the junction held 4 bases outside the gene matches. The CDR3 DNA is TGTGCCAGCAGCTTATCCAGCGGGAGGGACACAGATACGCAGTATTTT. It codes for CASSLSSGRDTDTQYF.

This clone occurred once. The V and J genes are TRBV6-5 and TRBJ2-1; 7 positions agree with TRBD2. Germline assignment: CDR1 MNHEY and CDR2 SVGAGI. The V gene end was trimmed by 3 bases and the J gene end by 7 bases; junction bases not matched to a gene: 0. This CDR3 spans 12 amino acids. CDR3 nucleotides: TGTGCCAGCAGTTATAGCGGGAATGAGCAGTTCTTC. Its translation: CASSYSGNEQFF.

The rearrangement links TRBV7-3 to TRBJ2-5; TRBD1 is a possible D gene (5 bases). Germline V gene data show CDR1 as SGHTA and CDR2 as FQGTGA. Trimming removed 0 bases from V and 6 bases from J, with 14 bases in between. The CDR3 has 15 residues. CDR3: CASSLTGQGGQTQYF. CDR3 DNA sequence: TGTGCCAGCAGCTTAACAGGGCAGGGTGGACAGACCCAGTACTTC. The full variable domain, completed using reference TRBV7-3 and TRBJ2-5, is GAGVSQTPSNKVTEKGKYVELRCDPISGHTALYWYRQSLGQGPEFLIYFQGTGAADDSGLPNDRFFAVRPEGSVSTLKIQRTERGDSAVYLCASSLTGQGGQTQYFGPGTRLLVL.

This chain links TRBV3-1 (or the pseudogene TRBV3-2) with TRBJ1-4; tentatively, D is TRBD1 (5 bases). The CDR3 sequence is 14 residues long. V lost 1 base to trimming and J lost 8 bases, with 11 bases between them. Germline V gene data show CDR1 as LGHDT and CDR2 as YNNKEL (reference sequence). The CDR3 sequence: CASSQARDREKLFF. In DNA, the CDR3 is TGTGCCAGCAGCCAAGCGCGGGACCGAGAAAAACTGTTTTTT.

The chain is built from TRBV25-1 and TRBJ1-5, with D perhaps TRBD1 (5 bases). With 3 bases removed from V and 0 bases from J, the gap between germline ends came to 15 bases. The CDR3 has 17 residues. CDR1 MGHDK and CDR2 SYGVNS come from the germline V gene. In DNA, the CDR3 is TGTGCCAGCAGTGACTGGGGCGACACCCATAGCAATCAGCCCCAGCATTTT. Translated: CASSDWGDTHSNQPQHF.

This chain links TRBV28 with TRBJ2-7, with 9 bases that match TRBD2. Germline values: CDR1 MDHEN, CDR2 SYDVKM. This CDR3 is built from 13 residues. As DNA, the CDR3 is TGTGCATACGGGACTAGCAGGTCCTACGAGCAGTACTTC. Protein product: CAYGTSRSYEQYF.

The CDR3 is CAGTGMLGNTIYF. CDR3 DNA: TGTGCCGGTACCGGGATGCTTGGAAACACCATATATTTT. The chain combines TRBV30 with TRBJ1-3; D gene ambiguous. This CDR3 is built from 13 residues. From germline, CDR1 is GTSNPN and CDR2 SVGIG (reference sequence). The V gene lost 8 bases and the J gene lost 3 bases, with 14 bases spanning the gap.

The chain links TRBV9 to TRBJ2-7; the match to TRBD1 covers 8 bases. The CDR3 is 15 amino acids. J gave up 8 bases and V 0 bases, and 10 bases lay outside the gene matches. Per germline, CDR1 SGDLS and CDR2 YYNGEE. In nucleotides, the CDR3 is TGTGCCAGCAGCGTAGCAGCAGGGGGCTATACGAAGCAGTACTTC. This encodes CASSVAAGGYTKQYF. The full variable domain, in which reference TRBV9 and TRBJ2-7 provide the parts outside the CDR3, is DSGVTQTPKHLITATGQRVTLRCSPRSGDLSVYWYQQSLDQGLQFLIQYYNGEERAKGNILERFSAQQFPDLHSELNLSSLELGDSALYFCASSVAAGGYTKQYFGPGTRLTVT.

This clone was seen repeatedly, ten times or more. This rearrangement joins TRBV2 to TRBJ2-1; maybe TRBD1 (6 bases). Germline CDR1 SNHLY, CDR2 FYNNEI. The V end was cut by 7 bases, the J end by 6 bases, with 16 bases between. The length of the CDR3 is 14 residues. In DNA, the CDR3 is TGTGCCAGCAAAGGGGGAGAATGGGGCAATGAGCAGTTCTTC. This encodes CASKGGEWGNEQFF.

The genes are TRBV10-3 and TRBJ1-1; weak D call: TRBD1 (5 bases). Trimming removed 4 bases at V and 11 bases at J, with 20 bases between. Germline V gene sequence: CDR1 ENHRY, CDR2 SYGVKD. This CDR3 contains 14 residues. CDR3 protein: CAISATDIAGNAFF. CDR3 nucleotides: TGTGCCATCAGTGCAACGGACATTGCGGGAAACGCTTTCTTT.

The DNA for the CDR3 is TGTGCCAGCAGCTTAGGCGGCAGGGCATTCGCTGAAGCTTTCTTT. Translation gives CASSLGGRAFAEAFF. The chain uses TRBV7-2 and TRBJ1-1, with a weak D call TRBD1 (5 bases). CDR3 size: 15 residues. In germline, CDR1 is SGHTA, CDR2 FQGNSA. V was trimmed by 1 base and J by 6 bases, leaving 15 bases between them. Supplemented by reference TRBV7-2 and TRBJ1-1, the full variable domain reads GAGVSQSPSNKVTEKGKDVELRCDPISGHTALYWYRQSLGQGLEFLIYFQGNSAPDKSGLPSDRFSAERTGGSVSTLTIQRTQQEDSAVYLCASSLGGRAFAEAFFGQGTRLTVV.

The chain has TRBV6-2 or TRBV6-3 and TRBJ1-1, with 11 bases lining up with TRBD1. The germline gives CDR1 MNHEY, CDR2 SVGEGT. V dropped 4 bases and J dropped 1; count of bases not matched to a gene: 11. There are 18 residues in the CDR3. The CDR3 reads CASSSPGQGGNWNTEAFF. Written as DNA, the CDR3 is TGTGCCAGCAGTTCGCCGGGACAGGGGGGCAATTGGAACACTGAAGCTTTCTTT.

The chain combines TRBV7-2 with TRBJ2-1; possible D gene TRBD2, 5 bases. Trimming left V 3 bases short and J 7 bases short, with 7 bases between. The CDR3 sequence is 12 residues long. The germline gives CDR1 SGHTA, CDR2 FQGNSA. The CDR3 spells CASSFRGNEQFF. For the CDR3, the DNA is TGTGCCAGCAGCTTTAGAGGGAATGAGCAGTTCTTC.

This sequence joins TRBV6-6 and TRBJ1-1, with a possible D match to TRBD1 (5 bases). V gave up 5 bases and J gave up 0 bases, with 31 bases separating them. CDR3 length equals 21 residues. The germline gives CDR1 MNHNY, CDR2 SVGAGI (reference sequence). The CDR3 here is CASSPGLGGGPGGEMNTEAFF. The CDR3 coding sequence is TGTGCCAGCAGTCCCGGACTGGGGGGGGGTCCGGGAGGAGAGATGAACACTGAAGCTTTCTTT.

The sample holds one count of this clone. The chain combines TRBV3-1 (or the pseudogene TRBV3-2) with TRBJ1-1; no clear D. This CDR3 has 14 amino acids. V gave up 3 bases and J gave up 2 bases, with 10 bases separating them. Germline assignment: CDR1 LGHDT and CDR2 YNNKEL (reference sequence). The CDR3 sequence is CASSQRASNTEAFF. The CDR3 nucleotides are TGTGCCAGCAGCCAGCGGGCTAGTAACACTGAAGCTTTCTTT.

A single count supports this clone. This sequence joins TRBV28 and TRBJ1-2, with 7 bases lining up with TRBD1. Per germline, CDR1 MDHEN and CDR2 SYDVKM. Trimming took 4 bases from V and 7 from J; bases not matched to a gene: 3. The CDR3 has 12 amino acids. This chain's CDR3 is CASSSQGGGYTF. CDR3 nucleotides: TGTGCCAGCAGTTCCCAGGGGGGTGGCTACACCTTC.

In nucleotides, the CDR3 is TGTGCCAGCAGCTTAAGCGGTCCCTACGAGCAGTACTTC. Residues: CASSLSGPYEQYF. The chain joins TRBV11-2 to TRBJ2-7; tentative D call: TRBD2 (5 bases). The CDR3 covers 13 residues. Germline V gene lookup returns CDR1 SGHAT and CDR2 FQNNGV. The ends were cut back, 2 bases at V and 2 bases at J, with 7 bases in the middle.

J is TRBJ2-1 and V is TRBV7-9; 9 bases fit TRBD2. The CDR3 extends over 15 amino acids. Germline assignment: CDR1 SEHNR and CDR2 FQNEAQ (reference sequence). J was trimmed by 9 bases and V by 3 bases; bases with no gene match: 9. The CDR3 here is CASSFLASGEGEQFF. CDR3 in DNA: TGTGCCAGCAGCTTTCTGGCTAGCGGGGAGGGTGAGCAGTTCTTC.

V is TRBV7-3 and J is TRBJ1-1; weak D call: TRBD1 (5 bases). V lost 4 bases to trimming and J lost 14 bases, with 26 bases between them. Per the germline V gene, CDR1 is SGHTA and CDR2 is FQGTGA. CDR3 length: 15 residues. The DNA for the CDR3 is TGTGCCAGCAGCTCTTCGGGACTACCACCAAACAAAGTGTTCTTT. This gives the protein CASSSSGLPPNKVFF.

V gene TRBV29-1 combines with J gene TRBJ1-3; possible D gene TRBD1, 5 bases. Germline CDR1 reads SQVTM; CDR2 reads ANQGSEA. The CDR3 contains 14 residues. Trimming cost V 4 bases and J 0 bases, with 10 bases left between them. The CDR3 DNA follows: TGCAGCGTTGGGGGCCCAAGCTCTGGAAACACCATATATTTT. This translates into CSVGGPSSGNTIYF.

This rearrangement joins TRBV10-2 to TRBJ2-7; 7 bases agree with TRBD2. Germline assignment: CDR1 WSHSY and CDR2 SAAADI. The CDR3 extends over 13 amino acids. V lost 2 bases, J lost 5 bases, and 3 bases stayed unmatched. CDR3 coding DNA: TGCGCCAGCAGTGAGGCTGGGGGGGACGAGCAGTACTTC. It encodes CASSEAGGDEQYF.

The V gene is TRBV28, the J gene TRBJ2-1; 14 nucleotides line up with TRBD2. V lost 6 bases, J lost 8 bases, and 3 bases stayed unmatched. Per the germline V gene, CDR1 is MDHEN and CDR2 is SYDVKM. This CDR3 region has 14 residues. The CDR3 coding sequence is TGTGCCAGCAGGGGACTAGCGGGAGTTGATGAGCAGTTCTTC. This translates into CASRGLAGVDEQFF.

This rearrangement joins TRBV19 to TRBJ1-1, with TRBD1 as a possible D gene (5 bases). The V gene's germline CDR1 is LNHDA and CDR2 SQIVND (reference sequence). The CDR3 sequence is 17 residues long. V dropped 3 bases and J dropped 0 bases, with 17 bases sitting between them. CDR3 nucleotide sequence: TGTGCCAGTAGTATTTTCCTTGGGGCGGACATGAACACTGAAGCTTTCTTT. Protein product: CASSIFLGADMNTEAFF.

The chain recombines TRBV29-1 with TRBJ2-7, with D maybe TRBD1 (6 bases). The CDR3 sequence is 12 residues long. The V end was cut by 2 bases, the J end by 5 bases, with 10 bases between. CDR1 and CDR2 (germline): SQVTM, ANQGSEA. The CDR3 coding sequence is TGCAGCGTTGAAAAACAGGGCCACGAGCAGTACTTC. It specifies CSVEKQGHEQYF.

The gene calls are TRBV19 and TRBJ2-1; TRBD2 aligns across 9 bases. From germline, CDR1 is LNHDA and CDR2 SQIVND (reference sequence). The CDR3 loop spans 15 amino acids. The junction had 10 bases not matched to a gene; V was cut back by 5 bases and J by 8 bases. The DNA for the CDR3 is TGTGCCAGTAGTCTGGGACTAGCAGGTAGGGATGAGCAGTTCTTC. Translating it yields CASSLGLAGRDEQFF. Full variable domain (rest looked up from reference TRBV19 and TRBJ2-1): DGGITQSPKYLFRKEGQNVTLSCEQNLNHDAMYWYRQDPGQGLRLIYYSQIVNDFQKGDIAEGYSVSREKKESFPLTVTSAQKNPTAFYLCASSLGLAGRDEQFFGPGTRLTVL.

On this clone: Within the sample, other DNA sequences also encode this same CDR3. The V call is TRBV7-9, the J call TRBJ2-7, with 10 nucleotides matching TRBD1. The CDR3 covers 15 residues. Trimming at V came to 4 bases and at J to 4 bases, leaving 7 bases not matched to a gene. Germline assignment: CDR1 SEHNR and CDR2 FQNEAQ (reference sequence). Written as DNA, the CDR3 is TGTGCCAGCAGCTCGTCCGGGACAGGGGTTTACGAGCAGTACTTC. This codes for CASSSSGTGVYEQYF.

This chain joins TRBV18 and TRBJ2-1; D remains unclear. This CDR3 is built from 13 residues. CDR1 KGHSH and CDR2 LQKENI come from the germline V gene. V was shortened by 2 bases and J by 8 bases, with 10 bases between the two germline ends. The CDR3 sequence: CASSPDFTDEQFF. The CDR3 nucleotides read TGTGCCAGCTCACCAGACTTCACCGATGAGCAGTTCTTC.

The rearrangement joins TRBV7-9 to TRBJ1-2, with 7 bases matching TRBD1. CDR1 and CDR2 (germline): SEHNR, FQNEAQ (reference sequence). This CDR3 is 15 amino acids long. The V gene end was trimmed by 1 base and the J gene end by 7 bases; junction bases not matched to a gene: 9. CDR3 residues: CASSLVRTGLSGYTF. DNA for the CDR3: TGTGCCAGCAGCTTAGTAAGGACAGGTTTAAGTGGCTACACCTTC.

V gene TRBV3-1 (or the pseudogene TRBV3-2) combines with J gene TRBJ2-5; D gene uncertain. This CDR3 has 14 residues. Trimming removed 1 base at V and 4 bases at J, with 10 bases between. CDR1 and CDR2 (germline): LGHDT, YNNKEL (reference sequence). The CDR3 DNA follows: TGTGCCAGCAGCCAAGGGGCCACAAGAGAGACCCAGTACTTC. The encoded protein is CASSQGATRETQYF.

A word on this clone: The junction departs from germline at one end; a sequencing error may be responsible. The rearrangement uses TRBV28 and TRBJ2-1; D gene ambiguous. The CDR3 totals 11 residues. Germline assignment: CDR1 MDHEN and CDR2 SYDVKM. CDR3 amino acids: CASSPYNEQFF. DNA for the CDR3: TGTGCCAGCAGTCCCTATAATGAGCAGTTCTTC.

V is TRBV30 and J is TRBJ2-2; D perhaps matches TRBD1 (6 bases). The germline V gene encodes CDR1 GTSNPN and CDR2 SVGIG (reference sequence). Trimming shortened V by 7 bases and J by 0 bases, and 9 bases separated the two germline ends. CDR3 length equals 13 residues. CDR3 in DNA: TGTGCCTTCGGGACATCGAACACCGGGGAGCTGTTTTTT. It specifies CAFGTSNTGELFF.